This T cell receptor (beta chain) was obtained from a study of T-cell reconstitution after alpha-beta-depleted transplantation in children (dated by TCRdb to about 2016). Regarding the study in general: Using TCR repertoire profiling, the study followed T-cell immune reconstitution in a quantitative way in children after TCRalphabeta/CD19-depleted allogeneic hematopoietic cell transplantation.

The CDR3 starts with the cysteine, ends with the phenylalanine, and has 14 residues. Of all the DNA, just the CDR3 is kept, 42 bases in frame from base 1. CDR1 is given as MNHEY and CDR2 as SVGAGI, both from the germline V gene. V has 4 bases trimmed and J has 4 bases trimmed; junction bases matching no gene number 3. This clonotype was counted only a few times. The antigen this receptor binds is unknown. No base quality values were provided; no much bigger clone lies one nucleotide off. Preparation of the library involved PCR. The sequencer listed for this sample is Illumina HiSeq 2500. TCR libraries were prepared with molecular barcoding, using unique molecular identifiers to normalize TCRbeta repertoire quantification. TCRdb trimmed public reads at Q25 via fastp, called clones via MiXCR and kept in-frame beta chains. Each entry merges the rows of one CDR3 protein and shows their most common DNA and genes. This sample holds some 490,000 distinct CDR3 sequences; 12% were observed only once. The ten largest clones capture 5% to 6% of the sample.

The specimen was PBMCs from the stem cell graft donor, collected from the stem cell graft. This TCR came from a human donor who donated a stem cell graft to a child with combined immunodeficiency. The chain was built from TRBV6-5 and TRBJ1-3; TRBD1 aligns with 8 central bases. CDR3 loop: CASSFGTGGNTIYF. The nucleotide sequence is given as TGTGCCAGCAGTTTCGGGACAGGCGGAAACACCATATATTTT.